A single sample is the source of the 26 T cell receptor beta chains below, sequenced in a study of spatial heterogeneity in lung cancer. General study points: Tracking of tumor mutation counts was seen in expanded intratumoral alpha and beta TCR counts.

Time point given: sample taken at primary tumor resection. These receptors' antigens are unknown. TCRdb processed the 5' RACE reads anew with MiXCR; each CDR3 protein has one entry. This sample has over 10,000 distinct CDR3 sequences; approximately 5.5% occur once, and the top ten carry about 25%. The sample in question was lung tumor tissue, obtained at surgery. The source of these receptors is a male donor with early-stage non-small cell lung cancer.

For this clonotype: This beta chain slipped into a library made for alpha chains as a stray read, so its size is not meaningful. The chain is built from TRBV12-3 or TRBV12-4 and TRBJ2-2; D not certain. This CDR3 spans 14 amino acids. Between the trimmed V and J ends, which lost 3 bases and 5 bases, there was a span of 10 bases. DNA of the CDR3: TGTGCCAGCAGTTTTTCCACCGAGACCGGGGAGCTGTTTTTT. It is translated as CASSFSTETGELFF.

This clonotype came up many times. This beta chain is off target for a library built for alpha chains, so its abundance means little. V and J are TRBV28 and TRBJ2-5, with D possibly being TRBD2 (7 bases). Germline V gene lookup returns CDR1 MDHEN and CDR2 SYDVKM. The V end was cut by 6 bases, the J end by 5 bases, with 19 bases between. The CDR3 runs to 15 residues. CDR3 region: CASSHAGEGEETQYF. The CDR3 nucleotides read TGTGCCAGCAGCCACGCAGGGGAGGGAGAGGAGACCCAGTACTTC.

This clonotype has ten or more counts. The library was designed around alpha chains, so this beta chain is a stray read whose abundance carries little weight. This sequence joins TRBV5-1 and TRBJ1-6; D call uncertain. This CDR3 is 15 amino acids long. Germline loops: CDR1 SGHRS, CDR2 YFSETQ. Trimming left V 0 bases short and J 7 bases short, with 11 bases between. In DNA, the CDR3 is TGCGCCAGCAGCTTGGTGGTAGGGAAGAATTCACCCCTCCACTTT. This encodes CASSLVVGKNSPLHF.

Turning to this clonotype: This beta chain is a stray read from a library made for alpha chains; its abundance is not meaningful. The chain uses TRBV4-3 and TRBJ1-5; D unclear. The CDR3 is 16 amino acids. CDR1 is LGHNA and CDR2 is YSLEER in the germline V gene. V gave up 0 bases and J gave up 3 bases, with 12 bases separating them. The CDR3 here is CASSQDRRQSNQPQHF. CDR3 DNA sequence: TGCGCCAGCAGCCAAGATAGAAGGCAGTCCAATCAGCCCCAGCATTTT.

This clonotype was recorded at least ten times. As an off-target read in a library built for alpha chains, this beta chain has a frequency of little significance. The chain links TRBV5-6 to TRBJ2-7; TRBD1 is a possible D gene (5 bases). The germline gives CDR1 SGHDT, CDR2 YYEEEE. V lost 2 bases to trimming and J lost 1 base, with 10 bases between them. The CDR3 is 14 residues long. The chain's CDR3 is CASSFPGMSYEQYF. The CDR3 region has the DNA TGTGCCAGCAGCTTCCCAGGGATGTCCTACGAGCAGTACTTC.

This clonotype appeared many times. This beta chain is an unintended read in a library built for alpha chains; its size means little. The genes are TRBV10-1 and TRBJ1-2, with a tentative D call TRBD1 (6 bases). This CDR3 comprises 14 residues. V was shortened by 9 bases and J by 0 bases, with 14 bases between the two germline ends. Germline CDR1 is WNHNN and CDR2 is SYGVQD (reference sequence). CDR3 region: CASTVGHPNYGYTF. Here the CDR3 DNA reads TGCGCCAGTACCGTGGGACATCCTAACTATGGCTACACCTTC.

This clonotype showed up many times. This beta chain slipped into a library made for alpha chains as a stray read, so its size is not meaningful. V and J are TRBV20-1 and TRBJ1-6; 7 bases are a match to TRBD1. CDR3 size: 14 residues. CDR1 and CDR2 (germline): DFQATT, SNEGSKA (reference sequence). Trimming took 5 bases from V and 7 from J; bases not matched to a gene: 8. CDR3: CSAPRRQGNSPLHF. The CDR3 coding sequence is TGCAGTGCTCCCCGTCGACAGGGAAATTCACCCCTCCACTTT.

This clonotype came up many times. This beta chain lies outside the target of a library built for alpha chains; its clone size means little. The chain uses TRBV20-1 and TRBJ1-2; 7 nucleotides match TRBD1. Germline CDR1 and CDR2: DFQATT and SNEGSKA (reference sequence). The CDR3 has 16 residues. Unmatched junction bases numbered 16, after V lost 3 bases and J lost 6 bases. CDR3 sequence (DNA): TGCAGTGCTAGCCTCACCCCAGGGGGGGGCGAAAATGGCTACACCTTC. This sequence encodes CSASLTPGGGENGYTF.

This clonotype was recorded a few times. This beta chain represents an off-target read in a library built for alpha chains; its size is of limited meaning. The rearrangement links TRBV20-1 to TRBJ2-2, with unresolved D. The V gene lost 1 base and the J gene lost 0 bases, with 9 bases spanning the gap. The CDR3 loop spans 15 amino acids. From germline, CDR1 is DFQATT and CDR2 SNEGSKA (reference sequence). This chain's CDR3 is CSARAPTPNTGELFF. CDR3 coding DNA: TGCAGTGCTAGAGCCCCGACACCGAACACCGGGGAGCTGTTTTTT.

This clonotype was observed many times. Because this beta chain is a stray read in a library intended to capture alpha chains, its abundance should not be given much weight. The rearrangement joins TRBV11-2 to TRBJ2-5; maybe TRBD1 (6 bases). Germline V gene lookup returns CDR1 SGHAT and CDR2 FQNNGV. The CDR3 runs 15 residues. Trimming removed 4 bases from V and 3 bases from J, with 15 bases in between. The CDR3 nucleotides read TGTGCCAGCAGCTCCGCAGGGGTTATAGAAGAGACCCAGTACTTC. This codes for CASSSAGVIEETQYF. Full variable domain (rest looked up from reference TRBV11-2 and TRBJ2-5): EAGVAQSPRYKIIEKRQSVAFWCNPISGHATLYWYQQILGQGPKLLIQFQNNGVVDDSQLPKDRFSAERLKGVDSTLKIQPAKLEDSAVYLCASSSAGVIEETQYFGPGTRLLVL.

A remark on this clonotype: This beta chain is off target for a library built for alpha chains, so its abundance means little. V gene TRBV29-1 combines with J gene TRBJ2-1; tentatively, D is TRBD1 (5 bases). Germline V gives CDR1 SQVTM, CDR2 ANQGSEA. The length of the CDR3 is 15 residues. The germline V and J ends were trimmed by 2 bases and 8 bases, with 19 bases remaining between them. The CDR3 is CSVEFLGQKLYEQFF. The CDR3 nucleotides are TGCAGCGTTGAATTCCTAGGACAAAAATTGTATGAGCAGTTCTTC.

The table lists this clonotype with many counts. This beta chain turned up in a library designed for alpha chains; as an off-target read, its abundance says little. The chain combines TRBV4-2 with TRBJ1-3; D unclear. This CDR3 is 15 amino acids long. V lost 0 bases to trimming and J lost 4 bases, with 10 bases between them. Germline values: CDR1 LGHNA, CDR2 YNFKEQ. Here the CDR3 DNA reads TGTGCCAGCAGCCAAGATGATACATGGGGAAACACCATATATTTT. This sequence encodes CASSQDDTWGNTIYF.

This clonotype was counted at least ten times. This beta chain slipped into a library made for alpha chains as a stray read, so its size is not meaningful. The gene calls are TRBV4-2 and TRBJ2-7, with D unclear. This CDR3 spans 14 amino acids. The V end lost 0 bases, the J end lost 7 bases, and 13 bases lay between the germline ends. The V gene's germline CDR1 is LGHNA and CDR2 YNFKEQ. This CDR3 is CASSQEVGFREQYF. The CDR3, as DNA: TGTGCCAGCAGCCAAGAAGTGGGGTTCCGGGAGCAGTACTTC.

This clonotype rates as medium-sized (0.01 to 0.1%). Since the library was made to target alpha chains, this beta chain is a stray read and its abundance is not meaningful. In nucleotides, the CDR3 is TGCGCCAGCAGCCAAAGGGACAGGGACTACAATGAGCAGTTCTTC. Protein: CASSQRDRDYNEQFF. V is TRBV4-1 and J is TRBJ2-1; 9 bases fit TRBD1. The J segment lost 3 bases and the V segment lost 2 bases, leaving 2 bases of the junction unmatched. The CDR3 spans 15 residues. In germline, CDR1 is MGHRA, CDR2 YSYEKL.

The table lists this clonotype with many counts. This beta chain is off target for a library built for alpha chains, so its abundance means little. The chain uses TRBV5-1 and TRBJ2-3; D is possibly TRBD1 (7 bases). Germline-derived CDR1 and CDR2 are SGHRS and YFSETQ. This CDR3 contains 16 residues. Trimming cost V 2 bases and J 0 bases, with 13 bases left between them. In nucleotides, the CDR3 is TGCGCCAGCAGCTTTTCAGGGGGGACTAGCACAGATACGCAGTATTTT. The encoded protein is CASSFSGGTSTDTQYF.

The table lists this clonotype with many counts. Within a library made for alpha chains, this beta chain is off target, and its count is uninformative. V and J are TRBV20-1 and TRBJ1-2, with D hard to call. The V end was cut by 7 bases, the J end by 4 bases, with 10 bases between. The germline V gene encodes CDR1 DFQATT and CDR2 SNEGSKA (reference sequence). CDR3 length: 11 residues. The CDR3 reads CSEKGVYGYTF. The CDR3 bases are TGCAGTGAGAAGGGTGTCTATGGCTACACCTTC.

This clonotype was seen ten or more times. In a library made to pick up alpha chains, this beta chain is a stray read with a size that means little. The CDR3 DNA reads as TGCAGTGCTAGAGCCCCCGGACAGGGGACCGGCGGTACGCAGTATTTT. This translates into CSARAPGQGTGGTQYF. The chain combines TRBV20-1 with TRBJ2-3, with 9 nucleotides matching TRBD1. Germline CDR1 is DFQATT and CDR2 is SNEGSKA (reference sequence). The CDR3 spans 16 residues. V was pared by 1 base and J by 8 bases, with 13 bases of the junction left unmatched.

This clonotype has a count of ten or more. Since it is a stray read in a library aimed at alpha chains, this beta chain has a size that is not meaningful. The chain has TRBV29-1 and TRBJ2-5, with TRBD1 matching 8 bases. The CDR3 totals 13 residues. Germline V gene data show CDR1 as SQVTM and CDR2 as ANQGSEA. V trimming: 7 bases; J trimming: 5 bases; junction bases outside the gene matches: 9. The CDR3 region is CSGDRGQGETQYF. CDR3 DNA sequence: TGCAGCGGTGACAGGGGCCAGGGGGAGACCCAGTACTTC. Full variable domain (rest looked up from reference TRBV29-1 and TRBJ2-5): SAVISQKPSRDICQRGTSLTIQCQVDSQVTMMFWYRQQPGQSLTLIATANQGSEATYESGFVIDKFPISRPNLTFSTLTVSNMSPEDSSIYLCSGDRGQGETQYFGPGTRLLVL.

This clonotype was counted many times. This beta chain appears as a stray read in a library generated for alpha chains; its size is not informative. CDR3 coding DNA: TGTGCCAGCAGTTTCCGTCCGGATACCTATGGCTACACCTTC. This sequence encodes CASSFRPDTYGYTF. J is TRBJ1-2 and V is TRBV28; D remains ambiguous. The germline CDR1 and CDR2 sequences are MDHEN and SYDVKM. The germline V and J ends were trimmed by 3 bases and 4 bases, with 12 bases remaining between them. The CDR3 is made up of 14 amino acids.

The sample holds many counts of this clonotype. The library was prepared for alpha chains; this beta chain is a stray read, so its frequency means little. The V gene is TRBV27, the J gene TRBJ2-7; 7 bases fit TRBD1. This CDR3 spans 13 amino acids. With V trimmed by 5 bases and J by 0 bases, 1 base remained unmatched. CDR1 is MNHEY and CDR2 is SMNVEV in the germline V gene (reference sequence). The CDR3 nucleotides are TGTGCCAGCAGTGACAGGGTCTCCTACGAGCAGTACTTC. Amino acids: CASSDRVSYEQYF.

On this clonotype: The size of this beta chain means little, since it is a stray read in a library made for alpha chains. CDR3 amino acids: CASSSPGEETQYF. As DNA, the CDR3 is TGCGCCAGCAGCTCACCCGGCGAAGAGACCCAGTACTTC. The chain joins TRBV5-1 to TRBJ2-5, with no clear D. Trimming took off 3 bases at V and 3 bases at J, with 9 bases between the two ends. The CDR3 loop spans 13 amino acids. Germline CDR1 and CDR2: SGHRS and YFSETQ.

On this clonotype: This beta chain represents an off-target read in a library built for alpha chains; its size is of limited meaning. CDR3 loop: CSASVPPGVSGNTIYF. Here the CDR3 DNA reads TGCAGTGCTTCCGTCCCCCCAGGGGTCTCTGGAAACACCATATATTTT. This rearrangement joins TRBV20-1 to TRBJ1-3; TRBD1 is a possible D gene (6 bases). The CDR3 extends over 16 amino acids. Germline values: CDR1 DFQATT, CDR2 SNEGSKA (reference sequence). The ends were cut back, 5 bases at V and 0 bases at J, with 17 bases in the middle.

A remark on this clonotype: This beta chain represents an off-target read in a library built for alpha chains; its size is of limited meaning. The CDR3 DNA is TGTGCCAGCAGCCCCTCAGGTAGCGGAGCGGCAGATACGCAGTATTTT. Translating gives CASSPSGSGAADTQYF. The chain employs TRBV7-9 and TRBJ2-3, with TRBD2 as a possible D gene (6 bases). Germline CDR1 SEHNR, CDR2 FQNEAQ (reference sequence). V was shortened by 5 bases and J by 4 bases, with 19 bases between the two germline ends. This CDR3 spans 16 amino acids.

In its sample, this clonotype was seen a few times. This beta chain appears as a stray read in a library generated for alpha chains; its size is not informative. The CDR3 reads CSATREAGANVLTF. CDR3 DNA: TGCAGTGCAACCAGGGAAGCTGGGGCCAACGTCCTGACTTTC. The chain links TRBV20-1 to TRBJ2-6, with D possibly being TRBD1 (5 bases). This CDR3 is built from 14 residues. Germline loops: CDR1 DFQATT, CDR2 SNEGSKA (reference sequence). Deletions cut 6 bases from V and 2 bases from J, with 11 bases between.

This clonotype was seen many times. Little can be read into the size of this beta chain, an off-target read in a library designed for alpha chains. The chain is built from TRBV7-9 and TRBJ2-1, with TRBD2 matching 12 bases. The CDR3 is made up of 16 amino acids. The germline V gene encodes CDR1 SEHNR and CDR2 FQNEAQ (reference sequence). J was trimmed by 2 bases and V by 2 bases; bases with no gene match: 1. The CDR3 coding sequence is TGTGCCAGCAGCTTATCTAGCGGGGGGGCCTACAATGAGCAGTTCTTC. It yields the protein CASSLSSGGAYNEQFF.

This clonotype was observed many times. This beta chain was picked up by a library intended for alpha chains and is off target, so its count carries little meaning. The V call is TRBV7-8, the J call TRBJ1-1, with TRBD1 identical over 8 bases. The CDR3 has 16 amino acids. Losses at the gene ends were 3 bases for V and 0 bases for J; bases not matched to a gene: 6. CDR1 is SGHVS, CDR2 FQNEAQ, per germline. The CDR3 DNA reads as TGTGCCAGCAGCTTCACGGACAGGGAAATGAACACTGAAGCTTTCTTT. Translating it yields CASSFTDREMNTEAFF.